These T cell receptor beta chains were read from a single sample in a study of cytomegalovirus exposure and HLA in healthy donors. Sequencing was performed with immunoSEQ multiplex PCR; in TCRdb, only in-frame clones are kept and a portion is missing. The repertoire has approximately 85,000 clones, roughly 80% of them found once; the top ten carry roughly 30%. Sequencing was performed on PBMCs. The receptors were sampled from a man between 45 and 60 years old in good health and CMV-seropositive. The conserved cysteine and the conserved F or W are not part of the CDR3 here. The size field is filled for only some rows; it gives once, few, many or a size class.

clone size	V gene	J gene	CDR3 protein
NA	TRBV5-3	TRBJ1-1	ARSLEQGSTEAF
once	TRBV18	TRBJ2-7	ASSPSGQGGYEQY
NA	TRBV5-4	TRBJ1-6	ASSLQTYNSPLH
NA	TRBV19	TRBJ2-1	ASKGIAGIGSYNEQF
NA	TRBV10-3	TRBJ2-7	AISDVAGPYEQY
NA	TRBV11-2	TRBJ2-7	ASSLQGYEQY
NA	TRBV21-1	TRBJ1-1	ASSKQRLLSTEAF
once	TRBV7-9	TRBJ1-2	ASTPGTLSHGYT
NA	TRBV19	TRBJ1-1	ASSTGQGVTEAF
NA	TRBV29-1	TRBJ2-2	SVDRGTGELF
few	TRBV7-2	TRBJ1-1	ASSPRQGGTEAF
NA	TRBV6-1	TRBJ1-1	ASSRQGRDGTEAF
NA	TRBV7-2	TRBJ1-1	ASSPQGLDTEAF
NA	TRBV6-5	TRBJ2-5	ASSYVPGFRETQY
NA	TRBV4-1	TRBJ2-7	ASSPGSYEQY
NA	TRBV6-1	TRBJ2-2	ASERYANTGELF
NA	TRBV6-5	TRBJ1-5	ASRGGSNQPQH
once	TRBV27	TRBJ1-4	ASSLWGPATNEKLF
NA	TRBV7-9	TRBJ1-1	ASSLVGQGNTEAF
once	TRBV9	NA	ASSVVRAGDYGPYEQY
NA	TRBV4-2	TRBJ2-1	ASSKRLAGGEQF
NA	TRBV6-5	TRBJ2-1	ASSYPAVYNEQF
few	TRBV5-4	TRBJ2-7	ASSFPSGRYEQY
NA	TRBV27	TRBJ2-1	ASSLLADSYNEQF